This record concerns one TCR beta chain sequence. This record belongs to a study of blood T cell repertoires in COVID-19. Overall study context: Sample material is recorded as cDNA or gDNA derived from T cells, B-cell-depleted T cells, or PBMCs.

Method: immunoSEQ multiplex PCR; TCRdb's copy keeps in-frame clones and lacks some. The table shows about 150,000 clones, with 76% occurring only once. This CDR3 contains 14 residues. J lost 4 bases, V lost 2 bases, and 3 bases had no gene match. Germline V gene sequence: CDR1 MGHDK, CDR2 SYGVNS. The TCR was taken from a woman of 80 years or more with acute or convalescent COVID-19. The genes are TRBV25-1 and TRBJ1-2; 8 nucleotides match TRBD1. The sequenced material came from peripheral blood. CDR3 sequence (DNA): TGTGCCAGCAGTGAACAGGGACAGGTCTATGGCTACACCTTC. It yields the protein CASSEQGQVYGYTF.